This T cell receptor (beta chain) was recorded in a study of type 1 regulatory T cells. Study-wide context: An in vitro protocol generated T-allo10, a Tr1-enriched, alloantigen-specific CD4 T cell product.

From germline, CDR1 is SQVTM and CDR2 ANQGSEA. The CDR3 has 13 amino acids. The V end was cut by 4 bases, the J end by 4 bases, with 13 bases between. The graft donor-derived T-allo10 cells reportedly recognize host alloantigens, are anergic, and suppress alloantigen-specifically. In TCRdb, the reads were re-called with MiXCR into one record per CDR3 protein. Among about 24,000 distinct CDR3 sequences, just under 75% were seen once, and the ten largest hold roughly 14%. With respect to this clonotype: Its antigen remains unknown.

This chain connects TRBV29-1 to TRBJ1-1; TRBD1 might be the D (5 bases). The sequence was collected from a human donor in good health. The sequencing input was cultured T cells, either the whole culture or a sorted T cell fraction (not recorded which). Subset of the sample: Tr1-enriched cell product generated in vitro against host alloantigens. DNA of the CDR3: TGCAGCGTTGCTTTAGGGGCAGGCACTGAAGCTTTCTTT. It codes for CSVALGAGTEAFF.